The source of this TCR beta chain is a study of Ad26.COV2.S vaccination and SARS-CoV-2 variants. Using immunoSEQ multiplex PCR, the repertoire was profiled, and TCRdb retains in-frame clones only, with some absent. This sample has 300,000 to 400,000 clones, with 87% found just once. This CDR3 contains 12 residues. V was trimmed by 1 base and J by 5 bases, leaving 5 bases between them. Per germline, CDR1 GTSNPN and CDR2 SVGIG (reference sequence). To note about this clone: Its specificity is unknown.

Overall study findings and caveats: Total T cell responses may have been underestimated by the TCR breadth and depth analyses.

The treatment denotes: 19 received Ad26.COV2.S at low or high dose, single or two shots; about 5 received placebo; per-sample allocation not given. The investigators took samples on day 63 after the first vaccine or placebo injection. The individual, an adult aged 18-55 years, was a donor in Boston. Wuhan-strain spike was delivered by a replication-incompetent Ad26 vector. The sequencing used peripheral blood, collected in a trial of Ad26.COV2.S vaccine versus placebo. This chain links TRBV30 with TRBJ1-4; D remains ambiguous. The TCR was taken from a person aged 18-60 years who received the Ad26.COV2.S COVID-19 vaccine or a placebo. The CDR3 reads CAWSDKNEKLFF. In DNA, the CDR3 is TGTGCCTGGAGTGACAAAAATGAAAAACTGTTTTTT.